The 9 T cell receptor beta chains in this list originate from one sample, sequenced in a study of cytomegalovirus exposure and HLA in healthy donors. Using immunoSEQ multiplex PCR, the repertoire was profiled, and TCRdb retains in-frame clones only, with some absent. The sample has 97,000 or so clones, about 95% seen once. The specimen was PBMCs. These receptor sequences come from a woman under 30 in good health and CMV-seronegative.

This clone was counted a few times. V usage is TRBV5-1 and J usage is TRBJ2-5; no definite D call. Germline loops: CDR1 SGHRS, CDR2 YFSETQ. CDR3 length: 14 residues. V was cut by 5 bases and J by 2 bases, with 13 bases left in between. CDR3 DNA sequence: TGCGCCAGCAGGCAGACAACAGCACAAGAGACCCAGTACTTC. It translates to CASRQTTAQETQYF.

The chain uses TRBV27 and TRBJ2-5; D not certain. CDR3 length equals 13 residues. Germline V gives CDR1 MNHEY, CDR2 SMNVEV (reference sequence). Trimming left V 8 bases short and J 0 bases short, with 10 bases between. Written as DNA, the CDR3 is TGTGCCAGCTCGCTAACAGACCAAGAGACCCAGTACTTC. This codes for CASSLTDQETQYF.

The gene calls are TRBV11-2 and TRBJ2-3; D remains unclear. Trimming stripped 1 base from V and 1 base from J, with 6 bases between. The CDR3 is 14 residues long. CDR1 and CDR2 from the germline V gene are SGHAT and FQNNGV. In DNA, the CDR3 is TGTGCCAGCAGCTTAGTGGGCGGCACAGATACGCAGTATTTT. It specifies CASSLVGGTDTQYF.

The chain carries TRBV10-3 and TRBJ1-5; TRBD1 might be the D (5 bases). Germline CDR1 and CDR2: ENHRY and SYGVKD. V was clipped by 2 bases and J by 6 bases, with 17 bases between them. The CDR3 contains 16 residues. In DNA, the CDR3 is TGTGCCATCAGTGAGGCCGGGACTCCAAGCGGTCAGCCCCAGCATTTT. Translation: CAISEAGTPSGQPQHF.

The V and J genes are TRBV6-4 and TRBJ1-2; 8 nucleotides agree with TRBD1. The trim removed 6 bases at V and 5 bases at J, leaving 5 bases unmatched. The germline V gene encodes CDR1 MRHNA and CDR2 SNTAGT. This CDR3 has 13 amino acids. In nucleotides, the CDR3 is TGTGCCAGCAGGCAGGGGGCCGATTATGGCTACACCTTC. Its protein is CASRQGADYGYTF.

The rearrangement joins TRBV13 to TRBJ2-3, with 8 bases that match TRBD2. This CDR3 is built from 17 residues. V shed 4 bases and J 1 base; nucleotides not matched to a gene: 10. Germline V gene sequence: CDR1 PRHDT, CDR2 FYEKMQ (reference sequence). DNA of the CDR3: TGTGCCAGCAGCTCGCCGGGGGTCGGGGGGGGCACAGATACGCAGTATTTT. This encodes CASSSPGVGGGTDTQYF.

The chain employs TRBV5-8 and TRBJ2-2; D unclear. The CDR3 sequence is 16 residues long. Germline assignment: CDR1 SGHTS and CDR2 YDEGEE. The germline V and J ends were trimmed by 0 bases and 4 bases, with 13 bases remaining between them. The CDR3 nucleotides are TGTGCCAGCAGCTTGGTATCGCAGGTACCCACCGGGGAGCTGTTTTTT. Translating gives CASSLVSQVPTGELFF.

The V call is TRBV4-1, the J call TRBJ1-2, with a possible D match to TRBD1 (5 bases). There are 18 residues in the CDR3. The germline V and J ends were trimmed by 0 bases and 3 bases, with 20 bases remaining between them. CDR1 and CDR2 from the germline V gene are MGHRA and YSYEKL. This CDR3 reads CASSQDKGRVGVDYGYTF. For the CDR3, the DNA is TGCGCCAGCAGCCAAGATAAGGGCAGGGTAGGCGTAGACTATGGCTACACCTTC.

The chain uses TRBV6-5 and TRBJ2-7, with unresolved D. Germline assignment: CDR1 MNHEY and CDR2 SVGAGI. V was pared by 0 bases and J by 3 bases, with 12 bases between. The CDR3 has 15 amino acids. CDR3 residues: CASSYSSDFNYEQYF. The CDR3 DNA reads TGTGCCAGCAGTTACTCGAGTGACTTCAACTACGAGCAGTACTTC.